This T cell receptor beta chain was obtained from a study of blood T cell repertoires in COVID-19. Study in general: Italy, Spain and the United States were the sources of the convalescent and acute COVID-19 samples. T cells, B-cell-depleted T cells, or PBMCs supplied cDNA or gDNA.

CDR1 and CDR2 from the germline V gene are SEHNR and FQNEAQ (reference sequence). The ends were cut back, 1 base at V and 0 bases at J, with 7 bases in the middle. The CDR3 loop spans 14 amino acids. In the source study's methods: Nucleated cell number was recorded as an estimate derived from reference gene primer amplification. Generated by immunoSEQ multiplex PCR, the TCRdb table keeps only in-frame clones and is missing some. V, J and clone size are taken as reported in that table, and D and trimming were inferred from the DNA itself. Of 200,000 or so clones listed, less than 90% are singletons. This clone has a handful of counts.

The clonotype comes from a man between 65 and 80 years old with active or convalescent COVID-19. The rearrangement links TRBV7-9 to TRBJ2-7; D unresolved. The material sequenced was peripheral blood. CDR3 sequence reads: CASSLGSISYEQYF. CDR3 coding DNA: TGTGCCAGCAGCTTAGGCAGTATCTCCTACGAGCAGTACTTC.